Below, one T cell receptor beta chain is given with its context. The antigen is undetermined. This CDR3 comprises 12 residues. Germline V gene sequence: CDR1 LNHDA, CDR2 SQIVND (reference sequence). V was pared by 7 bases and J by 8 bases, with 14 bases between. Employing constant-segment primers, 5'RACE generated TCR alpha and TCR beta cDNA libraries bearing sample barcodes and UMIs. MiXCR, applied by TCRdb to the 5' RACE reads, yields one record per CDR3 protein. The table lists some 310,000 distinct CDR3 sequences, 20% of them singletons. The sample originates from a study of T-cell memory formation after mild COVID-19. In the study overall: The study found TCR clusters largely donor specific. Study-wide points: Pre-infection memory contained some responding clones, which suggested that cross-reactive memory had joined.

The sequence was collected from a man aged 18-30 years who had mild COVID-19 (a few samples of this study predate the infection). Cell type and time point are not known. V usage is TRBV19 and J usage is TRBJ1-2, with a weak D call TRBD1 (5 bases). The sample comprised PBMCs or a T cell subset sorted from them (not recorded which). The CDR3: CASTTGSVGYTF. CDR3 in DNA: TGTGCCAGTACCACAGGTTCGGTCGGCTACACCTTC.